Below are 32 T cell receptor beta chains sequenced from a single sample in a study of blood T cell repertoires in COVID-19. Libraries were prepared by immunoSEQ multiplex PCR; TCRdb keeps only in-frame clonotypes and omits some of them. The data hold around 250,000 clones, with about 90% observed a single time. The specimen was PBMCs or T cells enriched from blood (not recorded which). The receptor set was obtained from a man aged 45-65 years who had been exposed to COVID-19.

Here the CDR3 reads CASGTVYGYTF. DNA of the CDR3: TGTGCCAGCGGGACAGTCTATGGCTACACCTTC. The chain links TRBV25-1 to TRBJ1-2, with 7 bases matching TRBD1. The CDR3 is 11 residues long. Germline-derived CDR1 and CDR2 are MGHDK and SYGVNS. V dropped 8 bases and J dropped 4; count of bases not matched to a gene: 1.

This rearrangement joins TRBV6-5 to TRBJ1-1; possibly TRBD1 for D (5 bases). Germline loops: CDR1 MNHEY, CDR2 SVGAGI. The CDR3 consists of 14 residues. The V and J ends lost 7 bases and 4 bases respectively, with 16 bases between them. The CDR3 spells CASTPGGSRTEAFF. For the CDR3, the DNA is TGTGCCAGCACCCCCGGGGGGTCTCGCACTGAAGCTTTCTTT.

The chain carries TRBV7-2 and TRBJ2-5; D is undetermined. The germline V gene encodes CDR1 SGHTA and CDR2 FQGNSA. The V end was cut by 3 bases, the J end by 1 base, with 9 bases between. The CDR3 contains 14 residues. The CDR3 protein is CASSFYRVQETQYF. The CDR3 coding sequence is TGTGCCAGCAGCTTCTACCGGGTCCAAGAGACCCAGTACTTC.

The chain couples TRBV18 to TRBJ2-5; no firm D call. Trimming removed 0 bases from V and 4 bases from J, with 6 bases in between. Germline CDR1 and CDR2: KGHSH and LQKENI. The CDR3 totals 13 residues. This CDR3 is CASSPPSSETQYF. The DNA of the CDR3 is TGTGCCAGCTCACCACCGTCTTCAGAGACCCAGTACTTC.

This rearrangement joins TRBV15 to TRBJ1-4; a possible D gene is TRBD1 (5 bases). The CDR3 length is 15 residues. The germline V gene encodes CDR1 LNHNV and CDR2 YYDKDF (reference sequence). Trimming cost V 5 bases and J 0 bases, with 10 bases left between them. The CDR3 is CATSLKQATNEKLFF. Here the CDR3 DNA reads TGTGCCACCAGCCTCAAACAGGCAACTAATGAAAAACTGTTTTTT.

The chain has TRBV3-1 (or the pseudogene TRBV3-2) and TRBJ2-3; maybe TRBD2 (5 bases). The germline V and J ends were trimmed by 4 bases and 10 bases, with 9 bases remaining between them. Germline V gives CDR1 LGHDT, CDR2 YNNKEL (reference sequence). The CDR3 runs 11 residues. This chain's CDR3 is CASSLGGAQYF. Here the CDR3 DNA reads TGTGCCAGCAGCCTTGGAGGTGCGCAGTATTTT.

The chain is built from TRBV5-1 and TRBJ1-1; no definite D call. The CDR3 loop spans 13 amino acids. The germline V gene has CDR1 SGHRS and CDR2 YFSETQ. V was trimmed by 3 bases and J by 1 base, leaving 7 bases between them. This CDR3 reads CASSYAGNTEAFF. The DNA of the CDR3 is TGCGCCAGCAGCTACGCAGGGAACACTGAAGCTTTCTTT.

The chain recombines TRBV7-6 with TRBJ2-7; weak D call: TRBD1 (6 bases). Germline V gene lookup returns CDR1 SGHVS and CDR2 FNYEAQ. This CDR3 contains 14 residues. V gave up 4 bases and J gave up 6 bases, with 16 bases separating them. The CDR3 protein is CASSSESGVVEQYV. CDR3 sequence (DNA): TGTGCCAGCAGCTCCGAATCAGGGGTCGTCGAGCAGTACGTC.

The CDR3 here is CASSLAERSSYNEQFF. The DNA of the CDR3 is TGCGCCAGCAGCTTGGCCGAGCGAAGCTCCTACAATGAGCAGTTCTTC. This chain links TRBV5-1 with TRBJ2-1; D not resolved. From germline, CDR1 is SGHRS and CDR2 YFSETQ. The CDR3 contains 16 residues. V was clipped by 0 bases and J by 0 bases, with 10 bases between them.

The chain links TRBV5-4 to TRBJ1-1; possibly TRBD1 for D (5 bases). This CDR3 is built from 16 residues. The V and J ends lost 4 bases and 3 bases respectively, with 19 bases between them. The germline gives CDR1 SGHNT, CDR2 YYREEE (reference sequence). DNA for the CDR3: TGTGCCAGCAGCCGGGCAGGGCGGCGTCCGGACACTGAAGCTTTCTTT. Its translation: CASSRAGRRPDTEAFF. Based on the CDR3 plus reference TRBV5-4 and TRBJ1-1, the full variable domain is ETGVTQSPTHLIKTRGQQVTLRCSSQSGHNTVSWYQQALGQGPQFIFQYYREEENGRGNFPPRFSGLQFPNYSSELNVNALELDDSALYLCASSRAGRRPDTEAFFGQGTRLTVV.

The gene calls are TRBV5-1 and TRBJ2-2; the match to TRBD2 covers 7 bases. J lost 2 bases, V lost 1 base, and 5 bases had no gene match. CDR3 length: 16 amino acids. Germline CDR1 and CDR2: SGHRS and YFSETQ. The CDR3 bases are TGCGCCAGCAGCTTGTCGGGACTATTCAACACCGGGGAGCTGTTTTTT. Its translation is CASSLSGLFNTGELFF. The full variable domain, its missing parts supplied by reference TRBV5-1 and TRBJ2-2, is KAGVTQTPRYLIKTRGQQVTLSCSPISGHRSVSWYQQTPGQGLQFLFEYFSETQRNKGNFPGRFSGRQFSNSRSEMNVSTLELGDSALYLCASSLSGLFNTGELFFGEGSRLTVL.

The chain uses TRBV24-1 and TRBJ2-1, with 7 bases that match TRBD2. The CDR3 is made up of 18 amino acids. J was trimmed by 4 bases and V by 3 bases; bases with no gene match: 14. Germline V lookup: CDR1 KGHDR, CDR2 SFDVKD. Here the CDR3 reads CATSDGPSGTTVYNEQFF. In DNA, the CDR3 is TGTGCCACCAGTGATGGACCTAGCGGAACTACGGTATACAATGAGCAGTTCTTC.

The rearrangement uses TRBV28 and TRBJ1-1; possibly TRBD1 for D (5 bases). Trimming shortened V by 0 bases and J by 6 bases, and 11 bases separated the two germline ends. Germline V CDR1 and CDR2: MDHEN, SYDVKM. The CDR3 has 14 residues. CDR3 sequence: CASSLWQGGAEAFF. CDR3 bases: TGTGCCAGCAGTTTATGGCAGGGTGGCGCTGAAGCTTTCTTT.

V usage is TRBV11-1 and J usage is TRBJ2-7; 8 bases line up with TRBD1. V was clipped by 5 bases and J by 5 bases; unmatched bases: 5. The CDR3 contains 13 residues. Germline CDR1 and CDR2: SGHAT and FQDESV (reference sequence). The CDR3 loop reads CASSPSTGDEQYF. CDR3 nucleotide sequence: TGTGCCAGCAGCCCGTCGACAGGGGACGAGCAGTACTTC.

The V gene is TRBV11-1, the J gene TRBJ2-5; D might be TRBD2 (6 bases). Germline V gene sequence: CDR1 SGHAT, CDR2 FQDESV (reference sequence). V lost 8 bases and J lost 5, with 15 bases in between. The CDR3 is made up of 13 amino acids. The chain's CDR3 is CASGGTTGETQYF. DNA for the CDR3: TGTGCCAGCGGGGGGACCACGGGGGAGACCCAGTACTTC.

V is TRBV7-2 and J is TRBJ2-1, with D possibly TRBD2 on 6 matching bases. CDR3 size: 14 residues. Germline CDR1 reads SGHTA; CDR2 reads FQGNSA. The V and J ends lost 1 base and 10 bases respectively, with 14 bases between them. The CDR3 loop reads CASSLGYPSAEQFF. CDR3 bases: TGTGCCAGCAGCTTAGGGTACCCTAGCGCAGAGCAGTTCTTC.

V gene TRBV7-9 combines with J gene TRBJ1-5; 8 bases fit TRBD1. The germline gives CDR1 SEHNR, CDR2 FQNEAQ (reference sequence). J was trimmed by 0 bases and V by 5 bases; bases with no gene match: 3. This CDR3 is built from 15 residues. The CDR3 sequence is CASSARGLSNQPQHF. The CDR3 DNA reads as TGTGCCAGCAGCGCCAGGGGGCTTAGCAATCAGCCCCAGCATTTT.

The chain recombines TRBV18 with TRBJ2-1; D is possibly TRBD2 (5 bases). The V and J ends lost 0 bases and 12 bases respectively, with 21 bases between them. Germline CDR1 is KGHSH and CDR2 is LQKENI. This CDR3 has 16 residues. The CDR3 bases are TGTGCCAGCTCACCACCCAACAGAGGAGCGACGGGAAGGCAGTTCTTC. Its translation: CASSPPNRGATGRQFF.

This clone came up once. The V call is TRBV14, the J call TRBJ2-2, with 7 bases fitting TRBD1. V lost 4 bases to trimming and J lost 4 bases; unmatched junction nucleotides: 6. CDR1 is SGHDN, CDR2 FVKESK, per germline. This CDR3 is 15 amino acids long. The DNA for the CDR3 is TGTGCCAGCAGCCCCAATACAGGGGTCACCGGGGAGCTGTTTTTT. Translation gives CASSPNTGVTGELFF. The whole variable domain, remainder taken from reference TRBV14 and TRBJ2-2, is EAGVTQFPSHSVIEKGQTVTLRCDPISGHDNLYWYRRVMGKEIKFLLHFVKESKQDESGMPNNRFLAERTGGTYSTLKVQPAELEDSGVYFCASSPNTGVTGELFFGEGSRLTVL.

The CDR3 coding sequence is TGCGCCAGCAGCTCGGGACAGAACTATGGCTACACCTTC. This sequence encodes CASSSGQNYGYTF. The chain combines TRBV5-1 with TRBJ1-2, with 7 bases aligning to TRBD1. With 3 bases clipped from V and 2 bases from J, the junction kept 1 base outside the gene matches. Germline CDR1 SGHRS, CDR2 YFSETQ. The CDR3 consists of 13 residues.

The chain uses TRBV7-2 and TRBJ1-4; 9 bases agree with TRBD1. This CDR3 spans 16 amino acids. V dropped 8 bases and J dropped 0; count of bases not matched to a gene: 7. CDR1 and CDR2 (germline): SGHTA, FQGNSA. The CDR3, as DNA: TGTGCCAGCGGTCGACAGGGGGTTGCAACTAATGAAAAACTGTTTTTT. Translating it yields CASGRQGVATNEKLFF.

The rearrangement links TRBV18 to TRBJ1-6; TRBD1 matches 8 bases. V trimming: 5 bases; J trimming: 11 bases; junction bases outside the gene matches: 14. This CDR3 spans 16 amino acids. Germline V lookup: CDR1 KGHSH, CDR2 LQKENI. CDR3 nucleotide sequence: TGTGCCAGCTCAGGGACTGGACAGGGCGTAATCGCACCCCTCCACTTT. Protein: CASSGTGQGVIAPLHF.

The chain employs TRBV18 and TRBJ2-5, with D unclear. V dropped 0 bases and J dropped 4 bases, with 9 bases sitting between them. Germline CDR1 and CDR2: KGHSH and LQKENI. The CDR3 consists of 14 residues. The CDR3 DNA sequence: TGTGCCAGCTCACCACCGTCAGTTGGAGAGACCCAGTACTTC. Encoded protein: CASSPPSVGETQYF.

This sequence joins TRBV19 and TRBJ2-4; TRBD2 agrees at 7 bases. The CDR3 consists of 15 residues. After removal of 4 bases from V and 0 bases from J, the junction contained 3 bases not matched to a gene. The germline V gene has CDR1 LNHDA and CDR2 SQIVND (reference sequence). CDR3 sequence reads: CASSRSSGAKNIQYF. In DNA, the CDR3 is TGTGCCAGTAGTAGATCTAGCGGAGCCAAAAACATTCAGTACTTC.

V usage is TRBV19 and J usage is TRBJ2-3, with 7 positions matching TRBD1. The V and J ends lost 4 bases and 2 bases, in that order; junction bases with no gene match: 6. CDR1 and CDR2 (germline): LNHDA, SQIVND (reference sequence). The CDR3 covers 15 residues. CDR3: CASSNYRGITDTQYF. The DNA of the CDR3 is TGTGCCAGTAGTAACTACAGGGGTATCACAGATACGCAGTATTTT.

The CDR3 is CASSLGGDEQYF. CDR3 nucleotide sequence: TGTGCCAGCAGTTTAGGAGGGGACGAGCAGTACTTC. The chain couples TRBV27 to TRBJ2-7, with D perhaps matching TRBD2 (6 bases). In germline, CDR1 is MNHEY, CDR2 SMNVEV (reference sequence). There are 12 residues in the CDR3. The V end lost 2 bases, the J end lost 5 bases, and 7 bases lay between the germline ends.

The chain recombines TRBV19 with TRBJ1-1, with 9 bases fitting TRBD1. Per the germline V gene, CDR1 is LNHDA and CDR2 is SQIVND (reference sequence). The junction had 13 bases not matched to a gene; V was cut back by 6 bases and J by 5 bases. The CDR3 runs 16 residues. CDR3 in amino acids: CASRLRTGQGNTEAFF. Here the CDR3 DNA reads TGTGCCAGTAGACTACGGACGGGACAGGGAAATACTGAAGCTTTCTTT.

This chain connects TRBV4-1 to TRBJ1-2; a weak D match, TRBD1 (5 bases). V shed 3 bases and J shed 4 bases, with 15 bases lying between them. The CDR3 is 15 residues long. The germline CDR1 and CDR2 sequences are MGHRA and YSYEKL. The CDR3 region has the DNA TGCGCCAGCAGCCATCGGGAGCAGCAGGGCTATGGCTACACCTTC. It encodes CASSHREQQGYGYTF.

The chain uses TRBV9 and TRBJ2-3, with 12 bases fitting TRBD2. Germline V gives CDR1 SGDLS, CDR2 YYNGEE. This CDR3 is 16 amino acids long. Trimming removed 3 bases from V and 3 bases from J; junction bases left unmatched: 5. The CDR3: CASSALLAGGTDTQYF. As DNA, the CDR3 is TGTGCCAGCAGCGCGTTACTAGCGGGAGGTACAGATACGCAGTATTTT.

The chain carries TRBV2 and TRBJ2-3; 7 positions match TRBD2. J lost 7 bases, V lost 6 bases, and 13 bases had no gene match. There are 15 residues in the CDR3. CDR1 is SNHLY, CDR2 FYNNEI, per germline. CDR3 nucleotides: TGTGCCAGCAGGGGAGAGCGGGAATCGGTTAATACGCAGTATTTT. This sequence encodes CASRGERESVNTQYF.

The gene calls are TRBV5-1 and TRBJ1-1, with a weak D call TRBD1 (6 bases). Germline CDR1 reads SGHRS; CDR2 reads YFSETQ. V was shortened by 0 bases and J by 0 bases, with 12 bases between the two germline ends. There are 16 residues in the CDR3. The CDR3 DNA reads TGCGCCAGCAGCTTGGCTATAGGACAGATGAACACTGAAGCTTTCTTT. As protein: CASSLAIGQMNTEAFF.

The gene calls are TRBV7-2 and TRBJ1-2; D not certain. The CDR3 is made up of 15 amino acids. Trimming stripped 2 bases from V and 2 bases from J, with 12 bases between. The germline V gene encodes CDR1 SGHTA and CDR2 FQGNSA. CDR3 sequence: CASSLRRGTNYGYTF. The CDR3 DNA reads as TGTGCCAGCAGCTTACGCCGGGGAACGAACTATGGCTACACCTTC.